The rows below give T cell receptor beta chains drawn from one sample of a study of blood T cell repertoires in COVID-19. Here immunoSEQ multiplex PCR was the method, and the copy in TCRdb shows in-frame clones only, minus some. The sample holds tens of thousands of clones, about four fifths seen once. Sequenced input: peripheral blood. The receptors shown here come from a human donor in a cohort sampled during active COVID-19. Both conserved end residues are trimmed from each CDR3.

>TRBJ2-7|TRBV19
ASSRAGIAYEQY
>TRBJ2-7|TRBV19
ASSTSSYEQY
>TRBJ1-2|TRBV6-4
ASRAGTEYGYT
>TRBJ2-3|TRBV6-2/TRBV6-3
ASSYPTRRLAGDLRTDTQY
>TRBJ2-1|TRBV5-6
ASSAFRDPSYNEQF
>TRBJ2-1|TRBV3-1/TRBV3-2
ASSRDRGPPYNEQF
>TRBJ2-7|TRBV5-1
ASSLRGPDEQY
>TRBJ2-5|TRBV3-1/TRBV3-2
ASSQVLVAGETQY
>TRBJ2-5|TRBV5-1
ASSLGAGTSSGETQY
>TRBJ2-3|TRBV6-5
ACKSTGTSTDTQY
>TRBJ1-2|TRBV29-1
SVEEIRQGSGYT
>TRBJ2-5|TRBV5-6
ASSLYGGREYQETQY
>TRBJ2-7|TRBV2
ASSEALLQGGDEQY
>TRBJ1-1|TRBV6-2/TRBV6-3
ASSSSGWWVGAF
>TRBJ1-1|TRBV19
ASSIGQMNTEAF
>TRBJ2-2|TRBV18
ASSPRTSGRQTGELF
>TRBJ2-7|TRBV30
AWRGGSYEQY
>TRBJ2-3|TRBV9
ASSAAGGASTDTQY
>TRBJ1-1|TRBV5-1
ASSRDSNTEAF
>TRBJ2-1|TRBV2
ASSPGQYTYNEQF
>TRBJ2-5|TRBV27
ASSLKREVYQETQY
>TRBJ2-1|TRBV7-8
ASSLVQNSNNEQF
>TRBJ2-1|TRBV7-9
ASSRLAGVSYNEQF
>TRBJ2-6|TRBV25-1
ASSGTGSGANVLT
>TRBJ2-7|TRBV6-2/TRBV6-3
ASSYDRGYEQY
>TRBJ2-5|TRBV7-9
ASSYVGETQY
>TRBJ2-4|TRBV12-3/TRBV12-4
ASSFSGLNIQY
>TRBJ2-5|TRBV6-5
ASSPTVQETQY
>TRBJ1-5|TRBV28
ASRLGQGGNGNQPQH
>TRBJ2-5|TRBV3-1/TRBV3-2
ASSYSLQETQY
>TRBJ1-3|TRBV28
ASSFSGIGNTIY
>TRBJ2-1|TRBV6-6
ASSAGGAFEQF
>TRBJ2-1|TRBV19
ASSTGLAGRGRGNEQF
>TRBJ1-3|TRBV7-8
ASSPTGGGNTIY
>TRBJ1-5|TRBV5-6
ASSLGRGNYQPQH
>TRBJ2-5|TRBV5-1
ASSLAPGQGAETQY
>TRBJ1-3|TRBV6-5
ASSYFEGSGNTIY
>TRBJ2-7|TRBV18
ASSPVGGSLVYEQY
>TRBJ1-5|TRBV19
ASSNPGQLPYSNQPQH
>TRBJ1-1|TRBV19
ASSRHGTGNSNTEAF
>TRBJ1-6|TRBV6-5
ASSYSDRGRGSPLH
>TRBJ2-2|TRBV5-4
ASSLRNRNTGELF
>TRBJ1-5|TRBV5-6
ASSVSRLGSNQPQH
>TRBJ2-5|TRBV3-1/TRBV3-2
ASRSLAGGLETQY
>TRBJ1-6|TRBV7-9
ASSSDNSPLH
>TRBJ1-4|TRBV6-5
ASSPGQGSVEKLF
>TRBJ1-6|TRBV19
ASSPTEAGTGNNSPLH
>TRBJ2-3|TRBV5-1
ASSLTGDGTDTQY
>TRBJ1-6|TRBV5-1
ASSLGAGGGDNSPLH
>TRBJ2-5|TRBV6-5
ASSYGGYQETQY
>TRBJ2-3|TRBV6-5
ASSSGTSRTDTQY
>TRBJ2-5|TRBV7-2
ASSLVAGGGETQY
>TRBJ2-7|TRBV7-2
ASKRGAHEQY
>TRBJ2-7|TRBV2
ASSGTGLYEQY
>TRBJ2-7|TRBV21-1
ASSKVGAGRYEQY
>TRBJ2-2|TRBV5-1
ASSLTVNTGELF
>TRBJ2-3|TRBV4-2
ASSQGQGGDDTDTQY
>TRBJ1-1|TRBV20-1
SASRDRGGGAF
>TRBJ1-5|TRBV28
ASSSGTGGQPQH
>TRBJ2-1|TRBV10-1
ASSAGTSGTREQF